The 19 T cell receptor beta chains below were found in one sample sequenced in a study of neurological immune-mediated disorders. MiXCR was run by TCRdb on the 5' RACE reads, yielding one entry per CDR3 protein. The sample carries 50,000 to 70,000 distinct CDR3 sequences, less than 5.5% recorded once. The sample comprised PBMCs. All receptors come from a man in his thirties or forties with multiple sclerosis.

The sample holds many counts of this clonotype. The V and J genes are TRBV5-1 and TRBJ2-3, with D perhaps TRBD2 (6 bases). In germline, CDR1 is SGHRS, CDR2 YFSETQ. Trimming pared 1 base from V and 2 bases from J, leaving 8 bases between. This CDR3 has 14 amino acids. The CDR3 DNA follows: TGCGCCAGCAGCTTGCCGGGGGTCACAGATACGCAGTATTTT. Amino acid sequence: CASSLPGVTDTQYF. Full variable domain (rest looked up from reference TRBV5-1 and TRBJ2-3): KAGVTQTPRYLIKTRGQQVTLSCSPISGHRSVSWYQQTPGQGLQFLFEYFSETQRNKGNFPGRFSGRQFSNSRSEMNVSTLELGDSALYLCASSLPGVTDTQYFGPGTRLTVL.

This clonotype has ten or more counts. The rearrangement uses TRBV14 and TRBJ1-1, with no clear D. Deletions cut 1 base from V and 4 bases from J, with 4 bases between. This CDR3 comprises 12 residues. In germline, CDR1 is SGHDN, CDR2 FVKESK. CDR3 residues: CASSQGSTEAFF. In nucleotides, the CDR3 is TGTGCCAGCAGCCAAGGGTCCACTGAAGCTTTCTTT.

This clonotype showed up many times. The chain recombines TRBV7-9 with TRBJ2-7; no clear D gene. Germline V gene sequence: CDR1 SEHNR, CDR2 FQNEAQ (reference sequence). This CDR3 region has 13 residues. V gave up 1 base and J gave up 2 bases, with 6 bases separating them. The CDR3 DNA reads TGTGCCAGCAGCTTAGGCGAGACCTACGAGCAGTACTTC. Its translation is CASSLGETYEQYF.

This clonotype was found many times. V gene TRBV4-1 combines with J gene TRBJ2-1; 8 bases are shared with TRBD1. Germline trimming cut 4 bases from V and 2 bases from J; bases unmatched to any gene: 7. Germline V CDR1 and CDR2: MGHRA, YSYEKL. The CDR3 has 16 amino acids. The CDR3 DNA reads TGCGCCAGCAGCCGGAACCGGGACAGGACCTACAATGAGCAGTTCTTC. Translation: CASSRNRDRTYNEQFF.

This clonotype was picked up a small number of times. The chain joins TRBV12-3 or TRBV12-4 to TRBJ1-1; the D is unclear. The CDR3 has 15 amino acids. V lost 3 bases to trimming and J lost 1 base, with 12 bases between them. CDR3 protein: CASSFTGRRNTEAFF. CDR3 DNA sequence: TGTGCCAGCAGTTTTACCGGACGGAGGAACACTGAAGCTTTCTTT.

In its sample, this clonotype was seen many times. The rearrangement joins TRBV12-3 or TRBV12-4 to TRBJ1-2, with D hard to call. This CDR3 contains 15 residues. Trimming stripped 6 bases from V and 5 bases from J, with 19 bases between. The CDR3: CASSPVIQWRYGYTF. The CDR3 DNA reads TGTGCCAGCAGCCCCGTTATCCAGTGGAGGTATGGCTACACCTTC.

The chain employs TRBV27 and TRBJ2-1, with 11 bases aligning to TRBD2. The V gene's germline CDR1 is MNHEY and CDR2 SMNVEV (reference sequence). V was clipped by 5 bases and J by 0 bases; unmatched bases: 3. This CDR3 contains 16 residues. The CDR3 here is CASSPGTSGSYNEQFF. As DNA, the CDR3 is TGTGCCAGCAGTCCTGGGACTAGCGGCTCCTACAATGAGCAGTTCTTC.

This clonotype showed up many times. This chain joins TRBV12-3 or TRBV12-4 and TRBJ1-1; a weak D match, TRBD1 (6 bases). CDR3 length: 13 residues. V was trimmed by 6 bases and J by 10 bases, leaving 18 bases between them. The CDR3 protein is CASSYRVEERAFF. Written as DNA, the CDR3 is TGTGCCAGCAGCTACAGGGTGGAAGAGAGAGCTTTCTTT.

This clonotype has ten or more counts. The chain couples TRBV15 to TRBJ2-7; tentatively, D is TRBD1 (5 bases). Deletions cut 1 base from V and 3 bases from J, with 13 bases between. CDR1 is LNHNV and CDR2 is YYDKDF in the germline V gene (reference sequence). CDR3 length: 15 residues. CDR3 region: CATSRADQGFYEQYF. The CDR3 bases are TGTGCCACCAGCAGAGCGGACCAGGGATTCTACGAGCAGTACTTC.

This clonotype has ten or more counts. The rearrangement joins TRBV5-8 to TRBJ1-1, with D possibly being TRBD1 (5 bases). CDR1 is SGHTS and CDR2 is YDEGEE in the germline V gene. With 1 base removed from V and 0 bases from J, the gap between germline ends came to 13 bases. This CDR3 region has 16 residues. For the CDR3, the DNA is TGTGCCAGCAGCTTGATTCCAGGGCAATTGAACACTGAAGCTTTCTTT. It translates to CASSLIPGQLNTEAFF.

On this clonotype itself: Given a much more abundant clone one base away, this may be a read error. This chain links TRBV12-3 or TRBV12-4 with TRBJ1-5; the D is unclear. The CDR3 is 15 amino acids. The CDR3, as DNA: TGTGCCAGCAGTGACGGGTCCCGAAGCAATCAGCCCCAGAATTTT. Amino acid sequence: CASSDGSRSNQPQNF.

The V call is TRBV29-1, the J call TRBJ1-2; D ambiguous. Germline-derived CDR1 and CDR2 are SQVTM and ANQGSEA. The CDR3 sequence is 9 residues long. Trimming took off 8 bases at V and 8 bases at J, with 9 bases between the two ends. The CDR3 DNA sequence: TGCAGCTTTACGGAAGGCTACACCTTC. This gives the protein CSFTEGYTF.

The table lists this clonotype with many counts. The V call is TRBV2, the J call TRBJ1-2, with D hard to call. Germline CDR1 is SNHLY and CDR2 is FYNNEI. The CDR3 has 14 amino acids. With 9 bases removed from V and 6 bases from J, the gap between germline ends came to 20 bases. DNA for the CDR3: TGTGCCAGGTCACAGTTCGGAAGGGCCGATGGCTACACCTTC. This gives the protein CARSQFGRADGYTF.

This rearrangement joins TRBV19 to TRBJ2-1, with a tentative D call TRBD1 (6 bases). The CDR3 has 15 residues. CDR1 LNHDA and CDR2 SQIVND come from the germline V gene (reference sequence). V lost 1 base to trimming and J lost 3 bases, with 10 bases between them. The CDR3 sequence is CASSIGDRFYNEQFF. As DNA, the CDR3 is TGTGCCAGTAGTATAGGTGACAGGTTCTACAATGAGCAGTTCTTC.

This clonotype was seen at least ten times. This chain connects TRBV9 to TRBJ1-6; D is undetermined. This CDR3 contains 13 residues. Germline CDR1 and CDR2: SGDLS and YYNGEE. V gave up 0 bases and J gave up 7 bases, with 5 bases separating them. CDR3 nucleotides: TGTGCCAGCAGCGTAGCTCTCAATTCACCCCTCCACTTT. Its protein is CASSVALNSPLHF.

This clonotype was seen ten or more times. V and J are TRBV7-9 and TRBJ2-2; D tentatively reads TRBD1 or TRBD2 (6 bases each). Germline values: CDR1 SEHNR, CDR2 FQNEAQ (reference sequence). This CDR3 contains 16 residues. With 8 bases removed from V and 5 bases from J, the gap between germline ends came to 21 bases. CDR3 loop: CASSQPGGENTGELFF. CDR3 sequence (DNA): TGTGCCAGCTCCCAACCCGGGGGCGAGAATACCGGGGAGCTGTTTTTT.

In this sample, this clonotype turned up many times. The V gene is TRBV10-3, the J gene TRBJ2-1, with TRBD2 matching over 13 bases. Germline CDR1 is ENHRY and CDR2 is SYGVKD. The V and J ends lost 6 bases and 4 bases, in that order; junction bases with no gene match: 6. This CDR3 comprises 16 residues. The CDR3 region is CAISSGTSGAYNEQFF. CDR3 DNA sequence: TGTGCCATCAGCTCCGGGACTAGCGGGGCGTACAATGAGCAGTTCTTC.

The chain couples TRBV10-2 to TRBJ1-2, with 8 nucleotides matching TRBD1. V trimming: 0 bases; J trimming: 10 bases; junction bases outside the gene matches: 4. The germline V gene has CDR1 WSHSY and CDR2 SAAADI. The CDR3 totals 13 residues. The CDR3 loop reads CASSESTGVDYTF. In DNA form, the CDR3 reads TGCGCCAGCAGTGAGTCGACAGGGGTAGACTACACCTTC.

This clonotype was recorded many times. The chain recombines TRBV29-1 with TRBJ1-4; 7 bases align to TRBD1. This CDR3 comprises 13 residues. The V segment lost 6 bases and the J segment 4 bases; nucleotides outside the gene matches: 5. Germline V CDR1 and CDR2: SQVTM, ANQGSEA. The CDR3 loop reads CSVRTGFNEKLFF. CDR3 coding DNA: TGCAGCGTGAGGACAGGATTTAATGAAAAACTGTTTTTT.